These 4 T cell receptor beta chains share one sample of origin, sequenced in a study of T cell changes during pregnancy in multiple sclerosis. The assay was immunoSEQ multiplex PCR, and TCRdb's table has in-frame clones only and misses some. The table includes some 97,000 clones, around 92% detected once. This specimen consisted of peripheral blood, obtained before pregnancy. These receptors were taken from a female donor with multiple sclerosis, enrolled in a pregnancy study.

The chain uses TRBV12-2 and TRBJ1-1. TRBV12-2 is termed a pseudogene. This CDR3 spans 16 amino acids. The CDR3 DNA is TGTGCAAGTCGCTCCCCGAGGTCCACCTTGAACACTGAAGCTTTCTTT. Translating gives CASRSPRSTLNTEAFF.

This clone was detected only once. The CDR3 reads CASSLRLGQPQHF. Here the CDR3 DNA reads TGCGCCAGCAGCCTGCGGCTAGGTCAGCCCCAGCATTTT. This rearrangement joins TRBV4-1 to TRBJ1-5; D is unclear. V was pared by 4 bases and J by 6 bases, with 10 bases between. The CDR3 spans 13 residues. Germline V CDR1 and CDR2: MGHRA, YSYEKL.

The chain links TRBV7-3 to TRBJ2-6; D possibly corresponds to TRBD1 (6 bases). In germline, CDR1 is SGHTA, CDR2 FQGTGA. The CDR3 consists of 18 residues. V lost 2 bases and J lost 0, with 14 bases in between. In nucleotides, the CDR3 is TGTGCCAGCAGCTTAGCGGCAGGGGCCTTCTCTGGGGCCAACGTCCTGACTTTC. Translation: CASSLAAGAFSGANVLTF.

The chain uses TRBV6-4 and TRBJ2-2, with 11 bases identical to TRBD2. The CDR3 runs 14 residues. Germline V CDR1 and CDR2: MRHNA, SNTAGT. With 5 bases clipped from V and 4 bases from J, the junction kept 0 bases outside the gene matches. The CDR3 reads CASSTSGSTGELFF. The CDR3 DNA sequence: TGTGCCAGCAGTACTAGCGGGAGCACCGGGGAGCTGTTTTTT.